The 8 T cell receptor beta chains reported below all come from one sample, sequenced in a study of T cell repertoires in cytomegalovirus infection. TCRdb re-derived calls from the reads in MiXCR, one entry per CDR3 protein. Of fewer than 250,000 distinct CDR3 sequences in the sample, approximately 13% are singletons; the top ten hold about 1.5%. The sample consisted of PBMCs. The receptors were gathered from a human donor in good health (CMV status not recorded). Some clones in this sample may be carry-over from other donors' samples.

This clonotype has at least ten counts. The rearrangement links TRBV7-2 to TRBJ1-4; the D is unclear. Germline lookup yields CDR1 SGHTA and CDR2 FQGNSA. Trimming removed 2 bases from V and 7 bases from J, with 8 bases in between. CDR3 length: 13 residues. Written as DNA, the CDR3 is TGTGCCAGCAGCTTAACCGGCCTTGAAAAACTGTTTTTT. Amino acid sequence: CASSLTGLEKLFF.

This clonotype was picked up many times. The V and J genes are TRBV3-1 and TRBJ2-2; D possibly corresponds to TRBD2 (5 bases). The CDR3 totals 14 residues. The V gene's germline CDR1 is LGHDT and CDR2 YNNKEL (reference sequence). V was trimmed by 1 base and J by 4 bases, leaving 7 bases between them. For the CDR3, the DNA is TGTGCCAGCAGCCAAGTCCGGGGCACCGGGGAGCTGTTTTTT. It specifies CASSQVRGTGELFF.

This clonotype was picked up many times. The chain is built from TRBV28 and TRBJ2-5; D is uncertain. This CDR3 contains 11 residues. Germline V gene data show CDR1 as MDHEN and CDR2 as SYDVKM. Trimming shortened V by 6 bases and J by 3 bases, and 5 bases separated the two germline ends. As DNA, the CDR3 is TGTGCCAGCAGACAAAAAGAGACCCAGTACTTC. The encoded protein is CASRQKETQYF.

This clonotype was recorded many times. V usage is TRBV7-2 and J usage is TRBJ1-2, with D unresolved. There are 13 residues in the CDR3. Germline V gene sequence: CDR1 SGHTA, CDR2 FQGNSA. V dropped 1 base and J dropped 7 bases, with 10 bases sitting between them. The DNA for the CDR3 is TGTGCCAGCAGCTTAGGGTCCCCGGGTGGCTACACCTTC. Encoded protein: CASSLGSPGGYTF.

In this sample, this clonotype turned up many times. The gene calls are TRBV7-2 and TRBJ1-5, with D perhaps matching TRBD1 (6 bases). CDR1 and CDR2 from the germline V gene are SGHTA and FQGNSA. This CDR3 comprises 15 residues. With 5 bases removed from V and 5 bases from J, the gap between germline ends came to 16 bases. The CDR3 DNA reads TGTGCCAGCAGCCCACAGAGGGGGGGGGATCAGCCCCAGCATTTT. Its protein product is CASSPQRGGDQPQHF.

This chain links TRBV5-1 with TRBJ1-6; no clear D. Trimming pared 0 bases from V and 5 bases from J, leaving 9 bases between. The CDR3 covers 15 residues. CDR1 and CDR2 from the germline V gene are SGHRS and YFSETQ. The CDR3 loop is CASSLAQQNNSPLHF. The CDR3 DNA reads TGCGCCAGCAGCTTGGCCCAACAGAATAATTCACCCCTCCACTTT. Supplemented by reference TRBV5-1 and TRBJ1-6, the full variable domain reads KAGVTQTPRYLIKTRGQQVTLSCSPISGHRSVSWYQQTPGQGLQFLFEYFSETQRNKGNFPGRFSGRQFSNSRSEMNVSTLELGDSALYLCASSLAQQNNSPLHFGNGTRLTVT.

This clonotype was seen more than once but under ten times. This sequence joins TRBV12-3 or TRBV12-4 and TRBJ1-2; D is undetermined. This CDR3 has 11 residues. The ends were cut back, 6 bases at V and 8 bases at J, with 10 bases in the middle. CDR3 region: CASSTRRGYTF. The CDR3 coding sequence is TGTGCCAGCAGCACTCGGAGGGGCTACACCTTC.

This clonotype was detected many times. The chain has TRBV24-1 and TRBJ2-2; D perhaps matches TRBD2 (5 bases). CDR3 length: 13 residues. Germline loops: CDR1 KGHDR, CDR2 SFDVKD. V was pared by 4 bases and J by 6 bases, with 8 bases between. This CDR3 is CATSEPGSGELFF. In nucleotides, the CDR3 is TGTGCCACCAGTGAGCCGGGATCCGGGGAGCTGTTTTTT.